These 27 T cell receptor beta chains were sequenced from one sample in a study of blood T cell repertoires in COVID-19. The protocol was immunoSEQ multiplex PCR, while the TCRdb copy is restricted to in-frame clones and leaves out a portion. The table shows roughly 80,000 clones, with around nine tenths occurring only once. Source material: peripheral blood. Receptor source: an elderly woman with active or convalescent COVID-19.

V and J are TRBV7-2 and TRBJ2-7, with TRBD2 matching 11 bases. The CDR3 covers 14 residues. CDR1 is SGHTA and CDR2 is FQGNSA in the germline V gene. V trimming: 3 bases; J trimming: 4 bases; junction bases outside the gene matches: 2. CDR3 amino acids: CASSFLAGGYEQYF. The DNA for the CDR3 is TGTGCCAGCAGCTTCCTAGCGGGGGGATACGAGCAGTACTTC.

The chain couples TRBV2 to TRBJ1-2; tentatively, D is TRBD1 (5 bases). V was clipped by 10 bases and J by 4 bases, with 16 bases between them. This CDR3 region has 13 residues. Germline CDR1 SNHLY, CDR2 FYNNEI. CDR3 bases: TGTGCCACCCACGGGGGATTTATCTATGGCTACACCTTC. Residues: CATHGGFIYGYTF.

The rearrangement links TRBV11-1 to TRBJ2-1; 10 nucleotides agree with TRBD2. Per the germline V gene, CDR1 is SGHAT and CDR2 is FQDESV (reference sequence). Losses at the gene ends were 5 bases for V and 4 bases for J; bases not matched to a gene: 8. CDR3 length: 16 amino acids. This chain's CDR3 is CASSRAASGGYNEQFF. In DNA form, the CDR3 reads TGTGCCAGCAGCCGGGCCGCTAGCGGGGGATACAATGAGCAGTTCTTC.

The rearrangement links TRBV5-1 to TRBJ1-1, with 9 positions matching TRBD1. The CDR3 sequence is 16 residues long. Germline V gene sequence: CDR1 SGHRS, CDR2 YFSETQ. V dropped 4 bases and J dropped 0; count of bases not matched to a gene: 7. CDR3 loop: CASSTGTGYMNTEAFF. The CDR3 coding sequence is TGCGCCAGCAGCACGGGGACAGGGTACATGAACACTGAAGCTTTCTTT.

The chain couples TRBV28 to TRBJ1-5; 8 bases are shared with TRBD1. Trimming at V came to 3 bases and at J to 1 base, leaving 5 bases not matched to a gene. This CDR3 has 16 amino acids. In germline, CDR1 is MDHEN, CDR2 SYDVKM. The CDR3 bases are TGTGCCAGCAGTTTTTCCGACAGGGGCAGCAATCAGCCCCAGCATTTT. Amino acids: CASSFSDRGSNQPQHF.

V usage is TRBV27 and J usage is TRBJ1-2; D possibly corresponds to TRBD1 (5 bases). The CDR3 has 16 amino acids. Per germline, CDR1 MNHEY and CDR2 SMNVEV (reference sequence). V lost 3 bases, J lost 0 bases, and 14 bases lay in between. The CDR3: CASSFARGTSNYGYTF. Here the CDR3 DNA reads TGTGCCAGCAGTTTTGCGAGAGGGACTTCTAACTATGGCTACACCTTC.

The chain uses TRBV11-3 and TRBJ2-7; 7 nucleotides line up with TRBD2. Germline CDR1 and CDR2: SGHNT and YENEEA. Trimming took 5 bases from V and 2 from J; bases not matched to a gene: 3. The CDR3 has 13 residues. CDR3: CASSRGLTYEQYF. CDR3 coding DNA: TGTGCCAGCAGCCGGGGACTAACCTACGAGCAGTACTTC.

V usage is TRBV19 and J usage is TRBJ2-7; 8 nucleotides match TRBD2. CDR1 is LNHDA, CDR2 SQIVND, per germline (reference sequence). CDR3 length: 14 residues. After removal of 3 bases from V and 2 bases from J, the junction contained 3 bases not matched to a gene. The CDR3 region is CASSITSGTYEQYF. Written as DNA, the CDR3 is TGTGCCAGTAGTATCACTAGCGGAACCTACGAGCAGTACTTC.

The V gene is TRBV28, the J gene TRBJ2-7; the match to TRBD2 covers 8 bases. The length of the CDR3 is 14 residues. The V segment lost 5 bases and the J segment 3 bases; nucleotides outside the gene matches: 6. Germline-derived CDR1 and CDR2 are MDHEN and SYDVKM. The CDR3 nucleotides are TGTGCCAGCAGTCCCCGGGGGGGTAGCTACGAGCAGTACTTC. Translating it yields CASSPRGGSYEQYF.

This CDR3 reads CASSPRDRNTEAFF. In DNA, the CDR3 is TGTGCCAGCAGCCCCAGGGACAGGAACACTGAAGCTTTCTTT. The genes are TRBV7-8 and TRBJ1-1; TRBD1 matches 7 bases. Per the germline V gene, CDR1 is SGHVS and CDR2 is FQNEAQ. This CDR3 region has 14 residues. The V and J ends lost 5 bases and 1 base, in that order; junction bases with no gene match: 4.

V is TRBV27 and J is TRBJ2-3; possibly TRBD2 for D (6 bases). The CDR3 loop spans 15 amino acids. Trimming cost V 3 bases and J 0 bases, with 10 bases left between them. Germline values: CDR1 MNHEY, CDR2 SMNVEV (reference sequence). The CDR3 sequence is CASSLSGLSTDTQYF. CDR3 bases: TGTGCCAGCAGTTTGTCGGGACTGAGCACAGATACGCAGTATTTT.

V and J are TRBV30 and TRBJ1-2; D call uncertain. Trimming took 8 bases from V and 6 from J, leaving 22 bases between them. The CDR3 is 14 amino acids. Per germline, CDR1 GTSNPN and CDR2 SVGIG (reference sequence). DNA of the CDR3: TGTGCCGGAACCTTAGGAGCGGCTCAGAATGGCTACACCTTC. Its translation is CAGTLGAAQNGYTF. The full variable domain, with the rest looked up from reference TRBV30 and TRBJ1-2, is SQTIHQWPATLVQPVGSPLSLECTVEGTSNPNLYWYRQAAGRGLQLLFYSVGIGQISSEVPQNLSASRPQDRQFILSSKKLLLSDSGFYLCAGTLGAAQNGYTFGSGTRLTVV.

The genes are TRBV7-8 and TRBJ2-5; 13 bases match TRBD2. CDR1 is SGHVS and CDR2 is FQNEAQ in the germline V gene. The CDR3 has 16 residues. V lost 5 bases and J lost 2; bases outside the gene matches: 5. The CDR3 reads CASSPRLAGGQETQYF. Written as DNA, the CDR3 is TGTGCCAGCAGCCCGCGACTAGCGGGGGGTCAAGAGACCCAGTACTTC.

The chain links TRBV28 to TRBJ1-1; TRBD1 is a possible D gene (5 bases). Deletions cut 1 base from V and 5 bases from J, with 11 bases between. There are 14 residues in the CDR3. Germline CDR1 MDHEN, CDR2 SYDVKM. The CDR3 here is CASSLSKGWTEAFF. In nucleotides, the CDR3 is TGTGCCAGCAGTTTATCAAAGGGGTGGACTGAAGCTTTCTTT.

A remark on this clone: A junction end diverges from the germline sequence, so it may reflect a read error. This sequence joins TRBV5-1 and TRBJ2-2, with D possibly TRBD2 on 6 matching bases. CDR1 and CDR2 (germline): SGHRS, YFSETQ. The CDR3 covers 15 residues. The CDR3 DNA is TGCGCCCGCAGCTTGTTGGGGGGGAACACCGGGGAGCTGTTTTTT. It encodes CARSLLGGNTGELFF.

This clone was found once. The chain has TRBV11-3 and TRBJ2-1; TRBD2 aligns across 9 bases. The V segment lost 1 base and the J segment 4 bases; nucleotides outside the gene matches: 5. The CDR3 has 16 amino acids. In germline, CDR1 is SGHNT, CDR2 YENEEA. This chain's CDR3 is CASSLVGTSRYNEQFF. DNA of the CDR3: TGTGCCAGCAGCTTAGTAGGGACTAGCAGATACAATGAGCAGTTCTTC.

CDR3 bases: TGTGCCAGTAGTACACGGACAGGGGGCTACGAGCAGTACTTC. Translating gives CASSTRTGGYEQYF. The rearrangement uses TRBV19 and TRBJ2-7; 10 nucleotides align to TRBD1. Germline-derived CDR1 and CDR2 are LNHDA and SQIVND (reference sequence). J lost 3 bases, V lost 4 bases, and 3 bases had no gene match. CDR3 length equals 14 residues. Complete variable domain (other parts from reference TRBV19 and TRBJ2-7): DGGITQSPKYLFRKEGQNVTLSCEQNLNHDAMYWYRQDPGQGLRLIYYSQIVNDFQKGDIAEGYSVSREKKESFPLTVTSAQKNPTAFYLCASSTRTGGYEQYFGPGTRLTVT.

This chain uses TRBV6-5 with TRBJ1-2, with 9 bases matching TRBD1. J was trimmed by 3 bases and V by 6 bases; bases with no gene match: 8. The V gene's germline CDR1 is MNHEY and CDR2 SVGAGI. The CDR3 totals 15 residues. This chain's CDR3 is CASSRQGGSYYGYTF. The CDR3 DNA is TGTGCCAGCAGCCGACAGGGGGGTTCCTACTATGGCTACACCTTC.

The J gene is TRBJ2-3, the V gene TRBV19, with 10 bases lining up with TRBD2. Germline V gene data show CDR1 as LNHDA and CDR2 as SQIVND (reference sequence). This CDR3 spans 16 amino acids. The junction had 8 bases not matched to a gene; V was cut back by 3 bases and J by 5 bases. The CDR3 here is CASSIGASGGGDTQYF. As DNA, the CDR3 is TGTGCCAGTAGTATTGGGGCTAGCGGGGGAGGAGATACGCAGTATTTT.

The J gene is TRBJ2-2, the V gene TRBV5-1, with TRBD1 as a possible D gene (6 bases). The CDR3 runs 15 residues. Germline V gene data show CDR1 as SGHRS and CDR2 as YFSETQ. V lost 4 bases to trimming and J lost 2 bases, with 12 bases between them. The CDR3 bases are TGCGCCAGCAGCCCGAGTGGGGGCAACACCGGGGAGCTGTTTTTT. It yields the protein CASSPSGGNTGELFF.

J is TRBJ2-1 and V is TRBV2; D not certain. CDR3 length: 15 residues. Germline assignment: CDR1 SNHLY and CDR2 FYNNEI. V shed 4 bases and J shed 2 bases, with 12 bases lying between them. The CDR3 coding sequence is TGTGCCAGCAGTGGGGCAGGTCCGGCCTACAATGAGCAGTTCTTC. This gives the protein CASSGAGPAYNEQFF.

The CDR3 here is CASSVGTTGQQETQYF. Here the CDR3 DNA reads TGTGCCAGCAGCGTAGGAACGACAGGACAACAAGAGACCCAGTACTTC. The chain is built from TRBV9 and TRBJ2-5; TRBD1 is a possible D gene (6 bases). V lost 0 bases, J lost 2 bases, and 14 bases lay in between. Germline V CDR1 and CDR2: SGDLS, YYNGEE. This CDR3 has 16 residues. Full variable domain (outside the CDR3, taken from reference TRBV9 and TRBJ2-5): DSGVTQTPKHLITATGQRVTLRCSPRSGDLSVYWYQQSLDQGLQFLIQYYNGEERAKGNILERFSAQQFPDLHSELNLSSLELGDSALYFCASSVGTTGQQETQYFGPGTRLLVL.

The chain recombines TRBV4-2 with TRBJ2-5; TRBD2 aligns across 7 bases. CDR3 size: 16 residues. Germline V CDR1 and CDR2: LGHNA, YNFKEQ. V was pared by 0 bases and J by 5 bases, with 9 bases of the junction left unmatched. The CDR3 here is CASSQEGGPAGETQYF. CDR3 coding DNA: TGTGCCAGCAGCCAAGAGGGAGGGCCGGCGGGGGAGACCCAGTACTTC.

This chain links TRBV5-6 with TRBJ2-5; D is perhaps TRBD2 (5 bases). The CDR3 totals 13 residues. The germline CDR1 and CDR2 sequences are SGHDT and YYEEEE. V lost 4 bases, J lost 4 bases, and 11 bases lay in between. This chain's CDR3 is CASSRGSGETQYF. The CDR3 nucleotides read TGTGCCAGCAGCCGAGGGAGTGGAGAGACCCAGTACTTC.

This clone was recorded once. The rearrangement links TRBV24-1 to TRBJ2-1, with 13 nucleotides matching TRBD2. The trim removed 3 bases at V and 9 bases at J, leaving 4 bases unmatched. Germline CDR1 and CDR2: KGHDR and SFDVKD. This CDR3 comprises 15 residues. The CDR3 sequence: CATSDRGLAGSEQFF. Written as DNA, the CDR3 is TGTGCCACCAGTGATCGGGGACTAGCGGGAAGTGAGCAGTTCTTC.

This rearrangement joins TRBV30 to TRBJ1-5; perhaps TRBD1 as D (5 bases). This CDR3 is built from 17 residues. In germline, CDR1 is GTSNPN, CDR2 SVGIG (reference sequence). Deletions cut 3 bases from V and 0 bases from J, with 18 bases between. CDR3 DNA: TGTGCCTGGAGGGGTAAAGGGGCCCCCTATAGCAATCAGCCCCAGCATTTT. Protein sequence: CAWRGKGAPYSNQPQHF.

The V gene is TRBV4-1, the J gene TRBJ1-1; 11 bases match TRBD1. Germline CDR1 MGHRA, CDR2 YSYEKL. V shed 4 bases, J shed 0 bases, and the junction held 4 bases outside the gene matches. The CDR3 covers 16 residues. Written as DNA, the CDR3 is TGCGCCAGCAGCCCCAGGACAGGGGGCATGAACACTGAAGCTTTCTTT. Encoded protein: CASSPRTGGMNTEAFF.